This record covers a single TCR beta chain. Through a sample-barcoded 5' primer and a J-beta primer mix, a second PCR was run for roughly 6 to 11 cycles. Each CDR3 protein is one row after TCRdb ran MiXCR on the 5' RACE reads. The repertoire holds fewer than 1,000,000 distinct CDR3 sequences, with about half as singletons. The data derive from a study of blood T cells in healthy people across ages. Across the whole study: The template switching approach captured approximately one barcoded beta molecule for every two T cells.

CDR3 length: 14 residues. CDR1 SNHLY and CDR2 FYNNEI come from the germline V gene. Trimming removed 8 bases from V and 5 bases from J, with 18 bases in between. This clonotype was sampled from a man older than 75 in good health. The V call is TRBV2, the J call TRBJ1-1; no definite D call. Sequencing used blood. The CDR3: CASVMGLQRTEAFF. The CDR3, as DNA: TGTGCCAGCGTCATGGGCCTCCAGCGGACTGAAGCTTTCTTT. Full variable domain (missing parts from reference TRBV2 and TRBJ1-1): EPEVTQTPSHQVTQMGQEVILRCVPISNHLYFYWYRQILGQKVEFLVSFYNNEISEKSEIFDDQFSVERPDGSNFTLKIRSTKLEDSAMYFCASVMGLQRTEAFFGQGTRLTVV.